This paragraph covers one TCR beta chain sequence. As originally analysed: How many nucleated cells were present was estimated from reference gene primer amplification. Only in-frame clones appear in the TCRdb table, and some are missing; sequencing was by immunoSEQ multiplex PCR. From that table come the V and J calls and clone size; the DNA was used to work out D and trimming. The sample lists approximately 26,000 clones, approximately 77% occurring once. This CDR3 is 16 amino acids long. The germline V gene encodes CDR1 KGHSH and CDR2 LQKENI. V lost 2 bases to trimming and J lost 5 bases; unmatched junction nucleotides: 9. These data originate in a study of blood T cell repertoires in COVID-19. Study background: Samples taken during acute and convalescent COVID-19 were collected in the United States, Italy and Spain.

The chain uses TRBV18 and TRBJ1-2, with 9 bases fitting TRBD1. The sequence was obtained from a man at least 80 years old with active or convalescent COVID-19. The sequencing input was peripheral blood. The CDR3 DNA follows: TGTGCCAGCTCACCAGAGGAGACAGGGGGACGATATGGCTACACCTTC. It encodes CASSPEETGGRYGYTF.